These 2 T cell receptor beta chains were all obtained from the same sample, sequenced in a study of T cell responses to AZD1222 COVID-19 vaccine. Measured with immunoSEQ multiplex PCR; TCRdb has only the in-frame clones, and not every one. In the table there are around 150,000 clones, 80% to 95% of which are singletons. Sample: peripheral blood, taken 28 days after the second AZD1222 dose. The source of these receptors is an adult who received the AZD1222 COVID-19 vaccine.

V gene TRBV15 combines with J gene TRBJ1-2; D is uncertain. The CDR3 consists of 15 residues. Trimming shortened V by 4 bases and J by 2 bases, and 14 bases separated the two germline ends. Germline V gene data show CDR1 as LNHNV and CDR2 as YYDKDF (reference sequence). The CDR3, as DNA: TGTGCCACCAGCAAATCTCTAACGGACAACTATGGCTACACCTTC. It is translated as CATSKSLTDNYGYTF. The whole variable domain, filled in from reference TRBV15 and TRBJ1-2, reads DAMVIQNPRYQVTQFGKPVTLSCSQTLNHNVMYWYQQKSSQAPKLLFHYYDKDFNNEADTPDNFQSRRPNTSFCFLDIRSPGLGDTAMYLCATSKSLTDNYGYTFGSGTRLTVV.

The chain uses TRBV5-4 and TRBJ1-1, with D tentatively TRBD1 (6 bases). The CDR3 spans 15 residues. Trimming removed 2 bases at V and 6 bases at J, with 17 bases between. The germline CDR1 and CDR2 sequences are SGHNT and YYREEE (reference sequence). Here the CDR3 DNA reads TGTGCCAGCAGCTTATACAGGGTGGGGCACTCTGAAGCTTTCTTT. It yields the protein CASSLYRVGHSEAFF.